This T cell receptor (beta chain) was sequenced for a study of identical twins (TCRdb year 2016). As for the study more broadly: To test whether fetal clonotypes persist, this study deep-sequenced TCR alpha and beta repertoires from monozygotic twins, from unrelated adults of various ages, and from cord blood. To rule out contamination, the twin experiments were replicated at different times with different library preparation protocols.

Only healthy Caucasian donors were included. Three pairs of female monozygotic twins, all aged about 18 to 29 years, made up the twin cohort. Using Miltenyi CD45RO+ enrichment and human naive T-cell isolation kits, memory (CD45RO+) and naive T cells were isolated from PBMC. Study-wide findings and limitations: In monozygotic twins, recombination models systematically underestimated out-of-frame TCR alpha sharing, but the models matched the sharing seen between unrelated individuals. Fewer insertions were carried by abundant cord blood beta clonotypes; a weaker similar trend was observed in young adult naive repertoires, while no such trend was observed in memory repertoires. Excess twin sharing in beta out-of-frame sequences was weaker because fewer shared sequences lowered the signal-to-noise ratio. Invariant T cells such as MAIT and iNKT could partly confound zero-insertion analyses, though diverse VJ usage argued against this for most clonotypes. Out-of-frame TCR alpha sequences shared between twins showed an excess of low generation-probability sequences compared with coincidental sharing between unrelated individuals. Because the same donors could not be followed over many years, the conclusions relied on cross-sectional statistical analysis.

This clonotype came up a few times. Its antigen remains unidentified. No qualities accompany the bases; no much larger clone lies one base away. Libraries came from 5' RACE. Sequencing took place on an Illumina HiSeq 2000. A universal primer binding site was added through template switching, and the final cDNA carried a unique molecular identifier so that TCR cDNA molecules could be counted accurately. First-strand cDNA for TCR alpha and beta chains was synthesized from specific primers in the conserved constant-segment region. To control for contamination, every cDNA library carried two barcodes: a SMART-Mk sample barcode plus Illumina barcodes. TruSeq adapter sequences along with Illumina sample barcodes were introduced in two successive PCR steps. Sequencing of the TCR alpha and beta cDNA libraries was done on the Illumina HiSeq platform using custom primers. In the original analysis: MiGEC was used to process raw reads and extract unique molecular identifiers, and MiXCR was used to find CDR3 positions. For each individual, recombination models were inferred using an EM algorithm with the repgenHMM and IGoR tools. Shared clonotype analysis was performed with the tcR package in R, normalizing sharing by the product of cloneset sizes. To study raw recombination without the effects of thymic and clonal selection, out-of-frame nonproductive sequences were analyzed. TCRdb took the public reads, trimmed them with fastp at Q25, ran MiXCR for clone calling and kept in-frame beta chains. Rows with a matching CDR3 protein are joined into one entry that keeps the most common DNA and genes. Here the V and J calls rest on TCRdb's processing, not on the authors' analysis. The table for this sample lists 240,000 or so distinct CDR3 sequences; about 7.3% of them were counted only once. The ten largest clonotypes hold approximately 3.6% of the sample.

V is cut by 6 bases and J by 14 bases, and the space between the germline ends is 20 bases. There are 13 amino acids in the CDR3, from cysteine to phenylalanine inclusive. The kept DNA is CDR3 alone, 39 bases in frame from the first base. CDR1 and CDR2 were assigned from the germline V gene as SNHLY and FYNNEI. This sample was shared with a second study, whose subject was yellow fever vaccine responses in identical twins. As noted in the second study: The T cell response to vaccination in identical twins was reported by the authors to appear partly convergent and partly personalized. In identical twins, the study followed T cell clones that responded to the vaccine with precision.

This sequence was found in a woman younger than 35 in good health. Sample: memory (CD45RO+) T cells sorted from blood. The sample's cell subset or site, from its label and the paper: CD45RO+ enriched T cells. The sequence is built from TRBV2 and TRBJ2-4; TRBD2 could be the D gene, as 6 bases match. The CDR3 region reads CASSGPGLPAEYF. The nucleotide sequence reads TGTGCCAGCAGCGGGCCGGGACTCCCCGCGGAGTACTTC. Here the CDR3 is joined to the reference TRBV2 and TRBJ2-4 genes, and the full variable domain is: EPEVTQTPSHQVTQMGQEVILRCVPISNHLYFYWYRQILGQKVEFLVSFYNNEISEKSEIFDDQFSVERPDGSNFTLKIRSTKLEDSAMYFCASSGPGLPAEYFGAGTRLSVL.